This TCR beta chain appears in the sequencing data of a study of blood T cell repertoires in COVID-19. Overall study context: Nucleic acid was either cDNA or gDNA, and it came from T cells, B-cell-depleted T cells, or PBMCs.

Germline V gives CDR1 SGHVS, CDR2 FQNEAQ. The V gene lost 5 bases and the J gene lost 7 bases, with 12 bases spanning the gap. CDR3 length: 13 residues. Authors' analysis steps: Estimation of nucleated cell counts was performed using reference gene primer amplification. Sequenced by immunoSEQ multiplex PCR; TCRdb stores in-frame clones only, minus some. V, J and clone size reflect that table, while D and trimming were determined from the DNA. This table has about 210,000 clones, more than 85% appearing once. The sample taken for sequencing was peripheral blood. The chain carries TRBV7-8 and TRBJ2-1; D remains unclear. The receptor was derived from a man aged 40-49 years with acute or convalescent COVID-19. CDR3: CASSLNYMNEQFF. The CDR3 DNA reads as TGTGCCAGCAGCCTCAATTACATGAATGAGCAGTTCTTC.